This is a list of T cell receptor beta chains from one sample in a study of T cells after yellow fever vaccination. TCRdb independently ran MiXCR on the 5' RACE reads; one entry per CDR3 protein. The table has about 320,000 distinct CDR3 sequences, around 4.3% seen once; the top ten hold roughly a fifth. The source was PBMCs, collected 15 days after the yellow fever booster vaccination. Every receptor here comes from a man younger than 35 who received the YFV17D yellow fever vaccine. Both conserved end residues are part of each CDR3. Fields, in order: V gene, clone size, D gene, J gene, CDR3 protein, CDR3 DNA. The D gene is left open where the match is weak. The listing skips clone size in some rows; elsewhere it reads once, few, many or a size class.

TRBV7-2	few	TRBD1	TRBJ1-6	CASSPQGVSYNSPLHF	TGTGCCAGCAGCCCCCAGGGGGTTTCCTATAATTCACCCCTCCACTTT
TRBV24-1	many	-	TRBJ1-1	CATRAFGLLRQAFF	TGTGCCACCAGGGCGTTCGGGCTCCTCAGACAAGCTTTCTTT
TRBV6-6	many	-	TRBJ1-6	CASSSTTGPGIWSPLHF	TGTGCCAGCAGTTCCACAACAGGGCCCGGGATCTGGTCACCCCTCCACTTT
TRBV7-2	many	-	TRBJ2-7	CASSLVRWGFYEQYF	TGTGCCAGCAGCTTAGTTCGCTGGGGTTTCTACGAGCAGTACTTC
TRBV7-9	many	-	TRBJ2-5	CASSWTVETQYF	TGTGCCAGCAGTTGGACCGTTGAGACCCAGTACTTC
TRBV4-1	many	TRBD1	TRBJ1-2	CASSQVLRRQGHGYTF	TGCGCCAGCAGCCAAGTTTTACGTCGACAGGGCCATGGCTACACCTTC
TRBV12-5	-	-	TRBJ1-6	CASGALKAYNSPLHF	TGTGCTAGTGGCGCTCTCAAGGCCTATAATTCACCCCTCCACTTT
TRBV29-1	-	-	TRBJ1-1	CSDGAFRGETEAFF	TGCAGCGATGGGGCTTTTCGAGGGGAGACTGAAGCTTTCTTT
TRBV6-5	many	-	TRBJ1-1	CASSYSSRVGGLNTEAFF	TGTGCCAGCAGTTACTCTTCTCGGGTGGGGGGGTTGAACACTGAAGCTTTCTTT
TRBV10-3	many	TRBD2	TRBJ2-3	CAIKGTSGVTDTQYF	TGTGCCATCAAGGGAACTAGCGGGGTCACAGATACGCAGTATTTT
TRBV12-3/TRBV12-4	-	TRBD2	TRBJ2-1	CASSLAPYLAGFYNEQFF	TGTGCCAGCAGTTTAGCGCCTTATCTAGCGGGGTTCTACAATGAGCAGTTCTTC
TRBV15	-	-	TRBJ1-6	CATSFTGNNSPLHF	TGTGCCACCTCTTTCACCGGGAATAATTCACCCCTCCACTTT
TRBV7-9	many	TRBD1	TRBJ1-2	CASSLAGGGRNYGYTF	TGTGCCAGCAGCTTGGCAGGGGGCGGAAGAAACTATGGCTACACCTTC
TRBV7-2	-	-	TRBJ2-3	CASRTYTTDTQYF	TGTGCCAGCAGAACTTACACCACAGATACGCAGTATTTT
TRBV12-3/TRBV12-4	many	-	TRBJ1-2	CASSFQGRGGYTF	TGTGCCAGCAGTTTTCAGGGGCGCGGTGGCTACACCTTC
TRBV4-3	few	-	TRBJ2-1	CASRPGTPSYNEQFF	TGCGCCAGCAGGCCCGGGACTCCTTCCTACAATGAGCAGTTCTTC
TRBV28	many	-	TRBJ2-5	CASSFPRGGGAETQYF	TGTGCCAGCAGTTTCCCCCGAGGAGGGGGCGCGGAGACCCAGTACTTC
TRBV25-1	-	-	TRBJ2-6	CASSDLGFTGANVLTF	TGTGCCAGCAGTGATCTGGGATTCACTGGGGCCAACGTCCTGACTTTC
TRBV24-1	few	-	TRBJ1-5	CATSDFSGQPQHF	TGTGCCACCAGTGATTTCTCTGGTCAGCCCCAGCATTTT
TRBV29-1	many	-	TRBJ1-3	CSVDRRSGNTIYF	TGCAGCGTTGATAGGAGATCTGGAAACACCATATATTTT
TRBV27	many	TRBD1	TRBJ1-2	CASSLEATGGLYGYTF	TGTGCCAGCAGTTTAGAGGCCACAGGGGGACTCTATGGCTACACCTTC
TRBV15	many	-	TRBJ1-1	CATSRDLGWDTEAFF	TGTGCCACCAGCAGAGACCTGGGGTGGGACACTGAAGCTTTCTTT
TRBV20-1	many	TRBD2	TRBJ2-3	CSARAETGGGDTQYF	TGCAGTGCCCGCGCCGAAACCGGGGGGGGTGATACGCAGTATTTT
TRBV7-9	-	TRBD2	TRBJ2-4	CASSHPKLPLAGGPINIQYF	TGTGCCAGCAGCCATCCCAAACTCCCCCTAGCGGGGGGGCCTATAAACATTCAGTACTTC